The rows below give T cell receptor beta chains drawn from one sample of a study of glioma-infiltrating T cells. MiXCR was run by TCRdb on the multiplex PCR reads, yielding one entry per CDR3 protein. The sample consists of about 190,000 distinct CDR3 sequences, 30% to 40% of them appearing once. Material: glioma tissue, nonneoplastic brain tissue, or PBMCs (not recorded which). Source of these receptors: a human donor with low-grade glioma or glioblastoma, undergoing nonglioma brain surgery, or in good health (not recorded which). The CDR3 runs from the conserved cysteine through the conserved F or W. Each record gives: CDR3 length, D gene, V gene, clone size, J gene, CDR3 DNA, CDR3 protein. A D gene is named only where the DNA matches it firmly. The size of a clone is reported for some rows only, either as once, few or many, or as a class for expanded clones.

CDR3 length: 14; D gene: NA; V gene: TRBV6-1; clone size: many; J gene: TRBJ2-5; CDR3 DNA: TGTGCCAGCAGTTCCGCCGTCGAGCGGGAGACCCAGTACTTC; CDR3 protein: CASSSAVERETQYF
CDR3 length: 16; D gene: NA; V gene: TRBV4-3; clone size: many; J gene: TRBJ1-2; CDR3 DNA: TGCGCCAGCAGCCAAGATTATCTTGGGGGAAGGGGCGGCTACACCTTC; CDR3 protein: CASSQDYLGGRGGYTF
CDR3 length: 15; D gene: NA; V gene: TRBV10-3; clone size: once; J gene: TRBJ1-6; CDR3 DNA: TGTGCCATCAGTGGGTCGGTCGGGGGAGTTTCACCCCTCCACTTT; CDR3 protein: CAISGSVGGVSPLHF
CDR3 length: 14; D gene: NA; V gene: TRBV7-2; clone size: many; J gene: TRBJ2-1; CDR3 DNA: TGTGCCAGCAGCTTAGGTAACGTAGGCAATGAGCAGTTCTTC; CDR3 protein: CASSLGNVGNEQFF
CDR3 length: 11; D gene: NA; V gene: TRBV7-2; clone size: many; J gene: TRBJ1-1; CDR3 DNA: TGTGCCAGCAGCTTAAACACTGAAGCTTTCTTT; CDR3 protein: CASSLNTEAFF
CDR3 length: 19; D gene: NA; V gene: TRBV7-9; clone size: NA; J gene: TRBJ1-5; CDR3 DNA: TGTGCCAGCAGCTCAGCCCGCGAGGGGGGGGGGCATAGCAATCAGCCCAAGCATTTT; CDR3 protein: CASSSAREGGGHSNQPKHF
CDR3 length: 12; D gene: NA; V gene: TRBV6-9; clone size: NA; J gene: TRBJ2-1; CDR3 DNA: TGTGCCAGCAGTTTACCCGGGGGTGAGCAATTCTTC; CDR3 protein: CASSLPGGEQFF
CDR3 length: 17; D gene: TRBD1; V gene: TRBV20-1; clone size: many; J gene: TRBJ1-5; CDR3 DNA: TGCAGTGCTAGAGCCATGAGGGGGACAGGTTACAATCAGCCCCAGCATTTT; CDR3 protein: CSARAMRGTGYNQPQHF
CDR3 length: 15; D gene: TRBD1; V gene: TRBV6-1; clone size: NA; J gene: TRBJ2-5; CDR3 DNA: TGTGCCAGCAGAAGGACAGGGGGAGTCCAAGAGACCCAGTACTTC; CDR3 protein: CASRRTGGVQETQYF
CDR3 length: 16; D gene: TRBD2; V gene: TRBV10-3; clone size: many; J gene: TRBJ2-5; CDR3 DNA: TGTGCCACCCGGCGGGGACTAGCACAAGGGGAGGAGACCCAGTACTTC; CDR3 protein: CATRRGLAQGEETQYF
CDR3 length: 14; D gene: NA; V gene: TRBV5-8; clone size: few; J gene: TRBJ2-3; CDR3 DNA: TGTGCCAGCAGCTTGCCCCATAACACAGATACGCAGTATTTT; CDR3 protein: CASSLPHNTDTQYF
CDR3 length: 14; D gene: NA; V gene: TRBV10-3; clone size: NA; J gene: TRBJ1-6; CDR3 DNA: TGTGCCAGCTCTATCCTCGGGAAAGTGAATTCACTCCACTTT; CDR3 protein: CASSILGKVNSLHF
CDR3 length: 16; D gene: TRBD1; V gene: TRBV6-2/TRBV6-3; clone size: NA; J gene: TRBJ1-5; CDR3 DNA: TGTGCCAGCAGAACGGGACAGGGAGGCGGCAATCAGCAACAGCATTTT; CDR3 protein: CASRTGQGGGNQQQHF
CDR3 length: 13; D gene: NA; V gene: TRBV20-1; clone size: many; J gene: TRBJ2-1; CDR3 DNA: TGCAGTGCTAGTTCCGACAACCGCGGGTTGCAGTTCTTC; CDR3 protein: CSASSDNRGLQFF
CDR3 length: 14; D gene: TRBD2; V gene: TRBV30; clone size: NA; J gene: TRBJ2-2; CDR3 DNA: TGTGCCTGTTGGCGGGAGCGTCGGACCGGGGAGCTGTTTTTT; CDR3 protein: CACWRERRTGELFF
CDR3 length: 12; D gene: NA; V gene: TRBV20-1; clone size: many; J gene: TRBJ2-7; CDR3 DNA: TGCAGTGCTCGACGAGGACAGTACGAGCAGTACTTC; CDR3 protein: CSARRGQYEQYF